Below, one TCR beta chain is given with its context. Produced via immunoSEQ multiplex PCR; TCRdb's table is partial and in-frame only. The sample lists under 150,000 clones, roughly 81% seen once, with about 13% in the top ten. The length of the CDR3 is 14 residues. Germline CDR1 is SEHNR and CDR2 is FQNEAQ (reference sequence). V dropped 6 bases and J dropped 6; count of bases not matched to a gene: 8. These data originate in a study of blood T cell repertoires in COVID-19. The chain joins TRBV7-9 to TRBJ2-4; 7 nucleotides line up with TRBD1. This clonotype was sampled from a human donor in a cohort sampled during active COVID-19. Material for sequencing was peripheral blood. This CDR3 reads CASSSTGTVNIQYF. CDR3 DNA: TGTGCCAGCAGTTCCACCGGGACAGTAAACATTCAGTACTTC.